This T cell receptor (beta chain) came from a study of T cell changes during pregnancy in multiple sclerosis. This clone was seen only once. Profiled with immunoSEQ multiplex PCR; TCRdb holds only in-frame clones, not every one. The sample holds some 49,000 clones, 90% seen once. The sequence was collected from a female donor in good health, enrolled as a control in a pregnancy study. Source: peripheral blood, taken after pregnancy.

CDR3 loop: CASGRVGTLAPVETQYF. The CDR3, as DNA: TGTGCCAGCGGACGGGTTGGAACTCTAGCTCCGGTCGAGACCCAGTACTTC. The genes are TRBV5-4 and TRBJ2-5, with a possible D match to TRBD2 (5 bases). The CDR3 covers 17 residues. Germline CDR1 and CDR2: SGHNT and YYREEE (reference sequence). The V and J ends lost 7 bases and 5 bases respectively, with 27 bases between them.